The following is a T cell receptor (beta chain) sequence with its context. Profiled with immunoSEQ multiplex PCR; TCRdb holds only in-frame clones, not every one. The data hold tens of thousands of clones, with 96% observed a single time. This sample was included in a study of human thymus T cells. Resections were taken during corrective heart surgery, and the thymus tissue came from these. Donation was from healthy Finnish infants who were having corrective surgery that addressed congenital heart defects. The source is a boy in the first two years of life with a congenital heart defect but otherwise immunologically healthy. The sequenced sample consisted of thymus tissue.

The CDR3 reads CASSTSSQTSGPYNEQFF. The CDR3 DNA follows: TGTGCCAGCAGTACCTCCTCCCAGACTAGCGGCCCCTACAATGAGCAGTTCTTC. The J gene is TRBJ2-1, the V gene TRBV13; the match to TRBD2 covers 9 bases. The germline gives CDR1 PRHDT, CDR2 FYEKMQ (reference sequence). CDR3 length: 18 amino acids. V was clipped by 6 bases and J by 2 bases; unmatched bases: 14.